This T cell receptor (beta chain) was sequenced in a study of OX40 agonist ivuxolimab in advanced cancers. On the study more broadly: Patients were dosed intravenously with ivuxolimab at 0.01 to 10 mg/kg every 2 weeks. Enrollees could have had prior anti-PD-1, anti-PD-L1 or anti-CTLA-4 therapy, which around 43% had received. Study observations and caveats: Among patients with partial responses at 0.1-3.0 mg/kg, clonal expansion was among the lowest.

Concerning this clone: Its antigen is currently unknown.

The table came from immunoSEQ multiplex PCR; TCRdb's copy has only in-frame clones and leaves some out. In the table there are around 18,000 clones, around 87% of which are singletons. The source material was CD4+ or CD8+ T cells sorted from blood, sampled in a trial of the OX40 agonist ivuxolimab. This receptor was obtained from an adult with an advanced solid tumor such as melanoma, head and neck, liver or kidney cancer.

This chain's CDR3 is CASQYRGNQPQHF. CDR3 DNA sequence: TGTGCCAGCCAGTACAGGGGGAATCAGCCCCAGCATTTT. The chain links TRBV28 to TRBJ1-5, with 8 bases that match TRBD1. Losses at the gene ends were 8 bases for V and 4 bases for J; bases not matched to a gene: 4. CDR3 length equals 13 residues. Germline values: CDR1 MDHEN, CDR2 SYDVKM.